The 32 T cell receptor beta chains given below trace back to one sample, sequenced in a study of blood T cell repertoires in COVID-19. Some clones are missing from TCRdb's copy, which holds only in-frame ones; the method was immunoSEQ multiplex PCR. The sample yields 300,000 to 350,000 clones, over 80% seen once. Sequenced: peripheral blood. All receptors come from a man aged 25 to 40 with COVID-19, enrolled during active disease.

The genes are TRBV2 and TRBJ2-1; maybe TRBD1 (6 bases). This CDR3 is built from 13 residues. CDR1 and CDR2 from the germline V gene are SNHLY and FYNNEI. Trimming removed 2 bases from V and 12 bases from J, with 14 bases in between. CDR3 protein: CASSETPGGGQFF. The CDR3 DNA reads as TGTGCCAGCAGTGAAACCCCTGGGGGCGGGCAGTTCTTC.

This sequence joins TRBV6-1 and TRBJ1-5, with D tentatively TRBD1 (6 bases). The CDR3 loop spans 15 amino acids. The ends were cut back, 7 bases at V and 0 bases at J, with 13 bases in the middle. The germline V gene encodes CDR1 MNHNS and CDR2 SASEGT. The CDR3 spells CASNTGRDSNQPQHF. The DNA for the CDR3 is TGTGCCAGCAACACAGGGAGGGATAGCAATCAGCCCCAGCATTTT.

This clone was recorded only once. The genes are TRBV24-1 and TRBJ1-2, with D hard to call. CDR3 size: 12 residues. In germline, CDR1 is KGHDR, CDR2 SFDVKD. V lost 3 bases and J lost 7, with 8 bases in between. CDR3 protein: CATSDRRSGYTF. CDR3 bases: TGTGCCACCAGTGATCGGAGGTCTGGCTACACCTTC.

The chain recombines TRBV5-1 with TRBJ1-1; weak D call: TRBD1 (6 bases). CDR1 is SGHRS, CDR2 YFSETQ, per germline. V gave up 5 bases and J gave up 1 base, with 9 bases separating them. This CDR3 has 13 amino acids. The CDR3 sequence: CASRATGNTEAFF. The CDR3, as DNA: TGCGCCAGCAGAGCGACAGGGAACACTGAAGCTTTCTTT.

This chain uses TRBV4-3 with TRBJ2-5, with TRBD1 identical over 9 bases. From germline, CDR1 is LGHNA and CDR2 YSLEER. The CDR3 length is 15 residues. The ends lost 4 bases at V and 2 bases at J; junction bases unmatched: 5. CDR3 sequence (DNA): TGCGCCAGCAGCCCTTGGACAGGGGAACAAGAGACCCAGTACTTC. Protein product: CASSPWTGEQETQYF.

The chain has TRBV7-3 and TRBJ2-2; 10 bases line up with TRBD2. The V gene end was trimmed by 5 bases and the J gene end by 4 bases; junction bases not matched to a gene: 4. The CDR3 loop spans 15 amino acids. CDR1 is SGHTA, CDR2 FQGTGA, per germline. CDR3 region: CASSTGLASTGELFF. CDR3 coding DNA: TGTGCCAGCAGCACGGGACTAGCGAGCACCGGGGAGCTGTTTTTT.

The chain recombines TRBV5-4 with TRBJ2-1; 8 bases agree with TRBD2. V shed 2 bases and J 7 bases; nucleotides not matched to a gene: 11. Germline V gives CDR1 SGHNT, CDR2 YYREEE (reference sequence). The CDR3 length is 16 residues. CDR3 DNA: TGTGCCAGCAGCTTAGGAGCCGGACTAGCTGGTAATGAGCAGTTCTTC. Protein product: CASSLGAGLAGNEQFF.

This clone was observed a few times. The CDR3 DNA is TGTGCCAGCAGTTTGGGACAGGGGGCTGTCACCGGGGAGCTGTTTTTT. It is translated as CASSLGQGAVTGELFF. The chain is built from TRBV27 and TRBJ2-2; 12 bases fit TRBD1. V lost 3 bases, J lost 4 bases, and 3 bases stayed unmatched. Germline V gives CDR1 MNHEY, CDR2 SMNVEV (reference sequence). This CDR3 region has 16 residues.

The CDR3 region is CASSLMRVELFF. DNA of the CDR3: TGTGCCAGCAGTTTAATGCGGGTGGAACTGTTTTTT. V is TRBV28 and J is TRBJ1-4; D is unresolved. Germline CDR1 MDHEN, CDR2 SYDVKM. This CDR3 is 12 amino acids long. V dropped 2 bases and J dropped 12 bases, with 10 bases sitting between them.

V usage is TRBV5-6 and J usage is TRBJ2-2; 10 bases are a match to TRBD1. Germline V gene data show CDR1 as SGHDT and CDR2 as YYEEEE. V lost 4 bases, J lost 6 bases, and 12 bases stayed unmatched. CDR3 length equals 17 residues. The CDR3, as DNA: TGTGCCAGCAGCAGACCACATAGGGGACAGGGGCCCGGGGAGCTGTTTTTT. This translates into CASSRPHRGQGPGELFF.

The chain uses TRBV19 and TRBJ1-2; D possibly corresponds to TRBD1 (6 bases). Trimming cost V 5 bases and J 2 bases, with 15 bases left between them. The CDR3 is made up of 15 amino acids. Germline CDR1 LNHDA, CDR2 SQIVND (reference sequence). CDR3 coding DNA: TGTGCCAGTAGTTCATATGGGACAAGCAACTATGGCTACACCTTC. It yields the protein CASSSYGTSNYGYTF.

This rearrangement joins TRBV2 to TRBJ2-5; 8 nucleotides agree with TRBD2. The germline gives CDR1 SNHLY, CDR2 FYNNEI. V shed 7 bases, J shed 2 bases, and the junction held 12 bases outside the gene matches. The CDR3 extends over 16 amino acids. The CDR3 region has the DNA TGTGCCAGCATGGCGGCTCCGGGAGGGGGACAAGAGACCCAGTACTTC. Protein sequence: CASMAAPGGGQETQYF.

The rearrangement links TRBV7-2 to TRBJ1-1; D remains unclear. Trimming shortened V by 0 bases and J by 7 bases, and 18 bases separated the two germline ends. This CDR3 has 16 residues. The germline V gene encodes CDR1 SGHTA and CDR2 FQGNSA. CDR3 protein: CASSLAREITSFEAFF. The CDR3 DNA is TGTGCCAGCAGCTTAGCACGGGAAATAACAAGTTTTGAAGCTTTCTTT.

The DNA of the CDR3 is TGTGCCACCAGTGATTTGACCGGGACTAGCGGGAGCCTAACGCAGTATTTT. Translation: CATSDLTGTSGSLTQYF. The V call is TRBV24-1, the J call TRBJ2-3, with 14 bases that match TRBD2. The junction had 7 bases not matched to a gene; V was cut back by 0 bases and J by 9 bases. The germline V gene has CDR1 KGHDR and CDR2 SFDVKD. The CDR3 has 17 residues.

The chain is built from TRBV19 and TRBJ2-1; a weak D match, TRBD1 (8 bases). The CDR3 totals 17 residues. The germline V gene encodes CDR1 LNHDA and CDR2 SQIVND (reference sequence). Trimming removed 3 bases at V and 2 bases at J, with 17 bases between. In nucleotides, the CDR3 is TGTGCCAGTAGTATGTTTGGGGGGGACAGGACCTACAATGAGCAGTTCTTC. Translating it yields CASSMFGGDRTYNEQFF.

The chain joins TRBV2 to TRBJ1-1, with D hard to call. This CDR3 spans 16 amino acids. V dropped 1 base and J dropped 1 base, with 13 bases sitting between them. Germline loops: CDR1 SNHLY, CDR2 FYNNEI. The chain's CDR3 is CASSEGSGGKNTEAFF. In nucleotides, the CDR3 is TGTGCCAGCAGTGAAGGGAGCGGAGGTAAGAACACTGAAGCTTTCTTT.

The CDR3 here is CATSAVAGGSSYNEQFF. DNA of the CDR3: TGTGCCACCAGTGCAGTGGCCGGAGGGAGCTCCTACAATGAGCAGTTCTTC. The chain employs TRBV24-1 and TRBJ2-1, with a tentative D call TRBD2 (6 bases). Germline CDR1 and CDR2: KGHDR and SFDVKD. The CDR3 spans 17 residues. Trimming removed 5 bases from V and 0 bases from J, with 16 bases in between.

This clone appeared once. The rearrangement uses TRBV15 and TRBJ1-5; 8 bases line up with TRBD1. The CDR3 spans 16 residues. CDR1 and CDR2 from the germline V gene are LNHNV and YYDKDF (reference sequence). V was pared by 0 bases and J by 6 bases, with 7 bases of the junction left unmatched. The CDR3 loop reads CATSRDGWTGTQPQHF. The DNA of the CDR3 is TGTGCCACCAGCAGAGATGGGTGGACAGGGACTCAGCCCCAGCATTTT.

V and J are TRBV5-1 and TRBJ2-7, with D maybe TRBD2 (5 bases). Trimming took 0 bases from V and 3 from J, leaving 16 bases between them. The CDR3 totals 16 residues. In germline, CDR1 is SGHRS, CDR2 YFSETQ. Written as DNA, the CDR3 is TGCGCCAGCAGCTTGGCCTGGGGAAATGGACTCTACGAGCAGTACTTC. It is translated as CASSLAWGNGLYEQYF.

This sequence joins TRBV18 and TRBJ2-5; 10 bases map to TRBD1. The CDR3 runs to 16 residues. CDR1 and CDR2 (germline): KGHSH, LQKENI. V lost 3 bases, J lost 3 bases, and 7 bases stayed unmatched. Here the CDR3 DNA reads TGTGCCAGCTCACCTCCTCCCGGGACAGGGGAAGAGACCCAGTACTTC. Its protein is CASSPPPGTGEETQYF.

The CDR3, as DNA: TGTGCCAGCAGCCCAAGGAGTGGGACAGGGGGATTTGATGAGCAGTTCTTC. Translation: CASSPRSGTGGFDEQFF. The rearrangement joins TRBV7-3 to TRBJ2-1; 11 nucleotides match TRBD1. The germline CDR1 and CDR2 sequences are SGHTA and FQGTGA. Trimming cost V 5 bases and J 8 bases; bases outside gene matches: 14. The CDR3 is 17 amino acids.

The chain combines TRBV27 with TRBJ2-5; 7 nucleotides agree with TRBD1. The CDR3 contains 14 residues. V gave up 5 bases and J gave up 5 bases; unmatched junction bases: 8. Per germline, CDR1 MNHEY and CDR2 SMNVEV (reference sequence). CDR3 coding DNA: TGTGCCAGCAGTAGACAGGGAGTTGGGGAGACCCAGTACTTC. Translating it yields CASSRQGVGETQYF.

This sequence joins TRBV4-2 and TRBJ1-2; 8 nucleotides match TRBD1. This CDR3 has 12 residues. Germline V gene sequence: CDR1 LGHNA, CDR2 YNFKEQ. V lost 6 bases to trimming and J lost 8 bases; unmatched junction nucleotides: 5. The chain's CDR3 is CASSDRGVGYTF. The CDR3 nucleotides are TGTGCCAGCAGTGACAGGGGCGTGGGCTACACCTTC.

The genes are TRBV5-1 and TRBJ1-1; D perhaps matches TRBD1 (5 bases). In germline, CDR1 is SGHRS, CDR2 YFSETQ. Deletions cut 3 bases from V and 0 bases from J, with 21 bases between. This CDR3 spans 18 amino acids. For the CDR3, the DNA is TGCGCCAGCAGCTCCACCTATGCCAGGGTCGGAATGAACACTGAAGCTTTCTTT. Residues: CASSSTYARVGMNTEAFF.

This clone is a singleton in its sample. This chain links TRBV19 with TRBJ2-7; D may be TRBD2 (5 bases). The CDR3 runs 13 residues. Germline-derived CDR1 and CDR2 are LNHDA and SQIVND (reference sequence). Trimming pared 5 bases from V and 2 bases from J, leaving 10 bases between. CDR3 DNA sequence: TGTGCCAGTAGTCTCACTAGTACCTACGAGCAGTACTTC. It is translated as CASSLTSTYEQYF. The variable domain in full, with the rest retrieved from reference TRBV19 and TRBJ2-7, is DGGITQSPKYLFRKEGQNVTLSCEQNLNHDAMYWYRQDPGQGLRLIYYSQIVNDFQKGDIAEGYSVSREKKESFPLTVTSAQKNPTAFYLCASSLTSTYEQYFGPGTRLTVT.

This clone was observed once. V is TRBV27 and J is TRBJ2-7, with TRBD2 as a possible D gene (6 bases). CDR3 length equals 15 residues. Trimming cost V 4 bases and J 0 bases, with 13 bases left between them. Germline V lookup: CDR1 MNHEY, CDR2 SMNVEV (reference sequence). The DNA of the CDR3 is TGTGCCAGCAGTTGGACTAAGCCGAGCTCCTACGAGCAGTACTTC. Its protein is CASSWTKPSSYEQYF.

The chain is built from TRBV24-1 and TRBJ2-3, with 13 bases lining up with TRBD2. The V and J ends lost 1 base and 8 bases, in that order; junction bases with no gene match: 8. Germline assignment: CDR1 KGHDR and CDR2 SFDVKD. The CDR3 is 17 amino acids. CDR3 coding DNA: TGTGCCACCAGTGATTTTACTGGGACTAGCGGGAAGAGTACGCAGTATTTT. It translates to CATSDFTGTSGKSTQYF.

This clone showed up just once. The rearrangement uses TRBV5-4 and TRBJ1-2; 12 bases match TRBD1. The trim removed 3 bases at V and 0 bases at J, leaving 6 bases unmatched. Germline values: CDR1 SGHNT, CDR2 YYREEE (reference sequence). The CDR3 covers 17 residues. The CDR3: CASSSRDRGLPNYGYTF. In nucleotides, the CDR3 is TGTGCCAGCAGCTCAAGGGACAGGGGGCTACCTAACTATGGCTACACCTTC.

The J gene is TRBJ2-7, the V gene TRBV9; D uncertain. The germline V gene encodes CDR1 SGDLS and CDR2 YYNGEE. V was pared by 7 bases and J by 2 bases, with 16 bases between. The CDR3 loop spans 14 amino acids. CDR3 amino acids: CASSFSSQAYEQYF. The CDR3 region has the DNA TGTGCCAGCTCCTTCTCCTCCCAGGCCTACGAGCAGTACTTC. Complete variable domain (other parts from reference TRBV9 and TRBJ2-7): DSGVTQTPKHLITATGQRVTLRCSPRSGDLSVYWYQQSLDQGLQFLIQYYNGEERAKGNILERFSAQQFPDLHSELNLSSLELGDSALYFCASSFSSQAYEQYFGPGTRLTVT.

The rearrangement uses TRBV9 and TRBJ2-2, with D hard to call. Per germline, CDR1 SGDLS and CDR2 YYNGEE. The CDR3 has 13 residues. V lost 0 bases to trimming and J lost 6 bases, with 6 bases between them. In DNA form, the CDR3 reads TGTGCCAGCAGCGTAGCTGTTTCCGGGGAGCTGTTTTTT. Translation: CASSVAVSGELFF. Full variable domain (missing parts from reference TRBV9 and TRBJ2-2): DSGVTQTPKHLITATGQRVTLRCSPRSGDLSVYWYQQSLDQGLQFLIQYYNGEERAKGNILERFSAQQFPDLHSELNLSSLELGDSALYFCASSVAVSGELFFGEGSRLTVL.

This clone was detected only once. This chain uses TRBV19 with TRBJ2-3; possibly TRBD2 for D (5 bases). From germline, CDR1 is LNHDA and CDR2 SQIVND (reference sequence). Deletions cut 7 bases from V and 1 base from J, with 24 bases between. The CDR3 covers 18 residues. The CDR3 DNA reads as TGTGCCAGTACCCCGGACTTACCGGGCTATGGCGGCACAGATACGCAGTATTTT. It translates to CASTPDLPGYGGTDTQYF. The complete variable domain, with remaining parts taken from reference TRBV19 and TRBJ2-3, reads DGGITQSPKYLFRKEGQNVTLSCEQNLNHDAMYWYRQDPGQGLRLIYYSQIVNDFQKGDIAEGYSVSREKKESFPLTVTSAQKNPTAFYLCASTPDLPGYGGTDTQYFGPGTRLTVL.

The V call is TRBV6-2 or TRBV6-3, the J call TRBJ2-7; 8 bases align to TRBD2. The CDR3 is made up of 17 amino acids. Germline assignment: CDR1 MNHEY and CDR2 SVGEGT. V lost 5 bases, J lost 4 bases, and 16 bases stayed unmatched. The DNA of the CDR3 is TGTGCCAGCAGTCAAGAAATAATGCCGGGACTAGTTTACGAGCAGTACTTC. Its translation: CASSQEIMPGLVYEQYF.